The 2 T cell receptor beta chains below all came from one sample that was sequenced in a study of blood T cell repertoires in COVID-19. Profiling relied on immunoSEQ multiplex PCR, and the TCRdb table lists in-frame clones only, not all of them. This sample has roughly 350,000 clones, with around 86% found just once. The source material was peripheral blood. All receptors derive from a woman in her forties or fifties with COVID-19, enrolled during active disease.

The chain carries TRBV9 and TRBJ2-2, with TRBD2 identical over 9 bases. In germline, CDR1 is SGDLS, CDR2 YYNGEE. The J segment lost 4 bases and the V segment lost 4 bases, leaving 8 bases of the junction unmatched. The CDR3 spans 16 residues. DNA for the CDR3: TGTGCCAGCAGCCCCGGGACTAGCCTTTTCACCGGGGAGCTGTTTTTT. Protein product: CASSPGTSLFTGELFF.

The chain couples TRBV5-4 to TRBJ2-2; D is possibly TRBD2 (6 bases). CDR3 length equals 16 residues. Germline V gives CDR1 SGHNT, CDR2 YYREEE (reference sequence). V gave up 4 bases and J gave up 7 bases, with 20 bases separating them. The CDR3 sequence is CASSGRTTAGLGELFF. CDR3 DNA sequence: TGTGCCAGCAGCGGAAGGACTACCGCCGGCCTCGGGGAGCTGTTTTTT.